This T cell receptor (beta chain) was identified in a study of identical twins. A universal primer site was created by template switching, with the cDNA bearing unique molecular identifiers. TCRdb re-derived calls from the 5' RACE reads in MiXCR, one entry per CDR3 protein. The sample holds 350,000 to 450,000 distinct CDR3 sequences, 18% seen once. The germline V and J ends were trimmed by 3 bases and 7 bases, with 13 bases remaining between them. CDR3 length equals 15 residues. This clonotype was detected only a few times. Its target is unknown. Study-wide results and limits: The presence of invariant MAIT and iNKT cells could partly confound analyses of zero-insertion sequences. Modelling underestimated the level of out-of-frame TCR alpha sharing observed in monozygotic twins.

The sample was naive T cells sorted from blood. This TCR derives from a man aged 50 to 59 in good health. J is TRBJ1-6 and V is TRBV12-3 or TRBV12-4; D is perhaps TRBD1 (6 bases). DNA for the CDR3: TGTGCCAGCAGTTTCGGACAGTCCTCAAATTCACCCCTCCACTTT. It is translated as CASSFGQSSNSPLHF.